The rows below give T cell receptor beta chains drawn from one sample of a study of blood T cell repertoires in COVID-19. The table came from immunoSEQ multiplex PCR; TCRdb's copy has only in-frame clones and leaves some out. Of 140,000 to 150,000 clones in the sample, 70% to 90% are singletons; the top ten hold around 6.2%. Input material: PBMCs or T cells enriched from blood (not recorded which). Source of these receptors: a woman aged 40 to 50 who had recovered from COVID-19. Both conserved end residues are part of each CDR3. Not all rows give a size; the values are once, few, many and, for expanded clones, a class.

TRBV5-6	TRBJ1-3	.	CASSYGTAGNTIYF
TRBV5-4	TRBJ2-2	.	CASSHRQGADTGELFF
TRBV18	TRBJ2-7	.	CASSQGLAGSGNEQYF
TRBV5-1	TRBJ2-1	.	CASSTEGQIYNEQFF
TRBV5-4	TRBJ2-2	.	CASSSHPGRADTGELFF
TRBV4-1	TRBJ2-7	many	CASSRLAGANSYEQYF
TRBV7-9	TRBJ2-1	once	CASSAPGLAVDEQFF
TRBV12-3/TRBV12-4	TRBJ2-5	once	CASSPDRGETQYF
TRBV4-1	TRBJ2-3	.	CASSQSAQRTTDTQYF
TRBV27	TRBJ1-6	.	CASSSRSSYNSPLHF